This T cell receptor beta chain was profiled in a study of brain T cells in children with intractable seizures. Points on this clone: No antigen is known for it.

Regarding time point: blood from clinic visit 5 months post-surgery; TSC patient then seizure free. Only cases whose brain tissue showed the highest T cell transcript signatures were sequenced. Before surgery, patients took at least one anti-epileptic drug. Study-level findings and limits: Patients' HCMV serostatus was unknown; virus specificity rests on CDR3 similarity alone.

Assay used: immunoSEQ multiplex PCR; TCRdb lists only in-frame clones, some missing. The sample holds 300,000 to 400,000 clones, over 90% seen once. The sample was peripheral blood, taken less than 6 months after surgery. This TCR was sampled from a boy under two years old with tuberous sclerosis and intractable seizures.

The CDR3 loop is CASSLSRYGAEQYF. The CDR3 DNA follows: TGTGCCAGCAGTTTATCGAGGTACGGGGCCGAGCAGTACTTC. The rearrangement joins TRBV27 to TRBJ2-7; D possibly matches TRBD1 or TRBD2 (5 bases each). CDR3 length equals 14 residues. CDR1 and CDR2 from the germline V gene are MNHEY and SMNVEV (reference sequence). V lost 0 bases, J lost 6 bases, and 12 bases lay in between.